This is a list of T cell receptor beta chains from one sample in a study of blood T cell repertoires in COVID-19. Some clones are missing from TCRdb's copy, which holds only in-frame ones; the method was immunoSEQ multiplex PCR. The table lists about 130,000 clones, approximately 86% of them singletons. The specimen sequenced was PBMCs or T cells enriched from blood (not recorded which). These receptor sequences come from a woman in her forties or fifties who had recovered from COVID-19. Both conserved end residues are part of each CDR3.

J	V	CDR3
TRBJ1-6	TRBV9	CASSDRVGNSPLHF
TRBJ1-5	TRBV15	CATSRTDGGQPQHF
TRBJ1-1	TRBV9	CASSPNQGGNTEAFF
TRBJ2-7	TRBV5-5	CASTPGSSYEQYF
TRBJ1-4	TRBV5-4	CASSPGQAEEKLFF
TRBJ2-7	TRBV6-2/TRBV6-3	CASSYSDRGGFVPYEQYF
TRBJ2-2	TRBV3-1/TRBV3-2	CASSQAARQGAGELFF
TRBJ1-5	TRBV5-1	CASSLGENQPQHF
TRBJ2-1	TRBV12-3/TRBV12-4	CASSRELNEQFF
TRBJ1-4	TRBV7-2	CASSLGQGAFVEKLFF
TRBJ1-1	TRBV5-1	CASSLGRDDTEAFF
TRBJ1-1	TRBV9	CASSAQANEAFF
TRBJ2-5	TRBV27	CASSLTAQDTLQETQYF
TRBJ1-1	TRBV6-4	CASSDQAWTEAFF
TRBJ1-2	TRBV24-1	CATSDYDRANYGYTF
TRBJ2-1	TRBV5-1	CASSTLSGNEQFF
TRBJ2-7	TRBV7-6	CASSLTRGYEQYF
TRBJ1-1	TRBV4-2	CASSQDIRGYTEAFF
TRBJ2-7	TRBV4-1	CASSQLQAYEQYF
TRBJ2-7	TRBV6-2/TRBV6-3	CASSPGEWDEQYF
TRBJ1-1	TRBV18	CASSPGEGTWTEAFF
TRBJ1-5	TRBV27	CASSPGTGSNQPQHF